This T cell receptor (beta chain) was recovered during a study of blood T cell repertoires in COVID-19. Study overall: Nucleic acid was either cDNA or gDNA, and it came from T cells, B-cell-depleted T cells, or PBMCs.

Original handling: By means of reference gene primer amplification, nucleated cell counts were estimated. Only in-frame clones appear in the TCRdb table, and some are missing; sequencing was by immunoSEQ multiplex PCR. The V and J calls and clone size were taken over from that table, and D and trimming were inferred from the DNA. The repertoire has about 270,000 clones, more than 80% of them found once; the top ten carry over 2%. The sequencing input was PBMCs or T cells enriched from blood (not recorded which). The TCR comes from a woman aged 18-29 years who had recovered from COVID-19.

The CDR3 nucleotides are TGTGCCAGTAGTATCAGGGGAACCTACGAGCAGTACTTC. Translated: CASSIRGTYEQYF. This rearrangement joins TRBV19 to TRBJ2-7, with a weak D call TRBD1 (6 bases). CDR3 length: 13 amino acids. The V end lost 3 bases, the J end lost 2 bases, and 8 bases lay between the germline ends. In germline, CDR1 is LNHDA, CDR2 SQIVND (reference sequence).